One and the same sample provided the 32 T cell receptor beta chains below, sequenced in a study of multiple sclerosis patients with progressive multifocal leukoencephalopathy. Indicated time point: before natalizumab initiation. Profiled with immunoSEQ multiplex PCR; TCRdb holds only in-frame clones, not every one. The table includes about 28,000 clones, around nine tenths detected once. Source material: PBMCs. These receptor sequences come from a human donor with multiple sclerosis.

The gene calls are TRBV6-5 and TRBJ1-6; D may be TRBD1 (6 bases). The CDR3 spans 15 residues. Germline assignment: CDR1 MNHEY and CDR2 SVGAGI. V lost 2 bases, J lost 2 bases, and 7 bases lay in between. The CDR3 protein is CASSYGGTYNSPLHF. DNA for the CDR3: TGTGCCAGCAGTTACGGGGGCACCTATAATTCACCCCTCCACTTT.

The J gene is TRBJ1-5, the V gene TRBV5-8; 12 bases are shared with TRBD1. The germline V gene has CDR1 SGHTS and CDR2 YDEGEE. The trim removed 3 bases at V and 7 bases at J, leaving 8 bases unmatched. The CDR3 has 16 amino acids. DNA of the CDR3: TGTGCCAGCAGCTGGCCGGGACAGGGGGCCTGGCAGCCCCAGCATTTT. The encoded protein is CASSWPGQGAWQPQHF.

The gene calls are TRBV7-2 and TRBJ2-7; D unresolved. The CDR3 has 11 amino acids. Trimming left V 2 bases short and J 5 bases short, with 4 bases between. Looked up from germline, CDR1 is SGHTA and CDR2 is FQGNSA. CDR3 in DNA: TGTGCCAGCAGCTTACACGACGAGCAGTACTTC. Its protein is CASSLHDEQYF.

J is TRBJ1-2 and V is TRBV6-1; D ambiguous. V was trimmed by 2 bases and J by 6 bases, leaving 10 bases between them. Germline assignment: CDR1 MNHNS and CDR2 SASEGT. This CDR3 is built from 13 residues. The CDR3, as DNA: TGTGCCAGCAGTGAATACAATAATGATGGCTACACCTTC. It encodes CASSEYNNDGYTF.

The V call is TRBV21-1, the J call TRBJ2-5; whether TRBD1, the table's D call, matches the DNA was not checked. The DNA end is more similar to TRBJ2-7, so the J call may be wrong. TRBV21-1 is a pseudogene. The CDR3 covers 15 residues. The CDR3 region has the DNA TGTGCCAGCAGCCAACGGGACATTCTCTCCTACGAGCAGTACTTC. Protein: CASSQRDILSYEQYF.

The rearrangement links TRBV4-3 to TRBJ1-4; possibly TRBD1 for D (6 bases). Trimming left V 4 bases short and J 1 base short, with 19 bases between. The germline V gene encodes CDR1 LGHNA and CDR2 YSLEER. The CDR3 is made up of 18 amino acids. The DNA for the CDR3 is TGCGCCAGCAGCCCCTGGGGGGGGGCTATAAGAACTAATGAAAAACTGTTTTTT. Protein product: CASSPWGGAIRTNEKLFF.

This chain uses TRBV7-2 with TRBJ2-2, with 7 bases fitting TRBD1. Germline V gene sequence: CDR1 SGHTA, CDR2 FQGNSA. The trim removed 1 base at V and 10 bases at J, leaving 3 bases unmatched. The CDR3 length is 13 residues. The CDR3 protein is CASSLERGLELFF. CDR3 sequence (DNA): TGTGCCAGCAGCTTAGAGAGGGGGCTGGAGCTGTTTTTT.

V is TRBV7-2 and J is TRBJ2-5; D gene ambiguous. This CDR3 comprises 13 residues. Germline V gives CDR1 SGHTA, CDR2 FQGNSA. V lost 5 bases, J lost 5 bases, and 12 bases lay in between. The CDR3 DNA is TGTGCCAGCAGCCAAGGATCAGCGGAGACCCAGTACTTC. This encodes CASSQGSAETQYF.

The CDR3 DNA follows: TGTGCCTGGAGTGGGCAGGTAAAACCCCACTATGGCTACACCTTC. Translating gives CAWSGQVKPHYGYTF. The chain uses TRBV30 and TRBJ1-2; D remains ambiguous. Trimming shortened V by 1 base and J by 3 bases, and 15 bases separated the two germline ends. The CDR3 covers 15 residues. Germline assignment: CDR1 GTSNPN and CDR2 SVGIG (reference sequence).

The sample holds a few counts of this clone. The chain joins TRBV15 to TRBJ2-6; tentative D call: TRBD2 (5 bases). This CDR3 comprises 16 residues. The germline V gene has CDR1 LNHNV and CDR2 YYDKDF (reference sequence). V lost 0 bases to trimming and J lost 2 bases, with 8 bases between them. The CDR3 sequence is CATSRDPGTGANVLTF. In DNA, the CDR3 is TGTGCCACCAGCAGAGATCCCGGGACTGGGGCCAACGTCCTGACTTTC.

In its sample, this clone was seen a few times. The V and J genes are TRBV10-3 and TRBJ1-4; D is possibly TRBD1 (6 bases). This CDR3 is 15 amino acids long. Trimming took 2 bases from V and 8 from J, leaving 15 bases between them. Per germline, CDR1 ENHRY and CDR2 SYGVKD. CDR3 coding DNA: TGTGCCATCAGTGAGGAAAGACAGGCGGGAGAAAAACTGTTTTTT. It codes for CAISEERQAGEKLFF.

The genes are TRBV20-1 and TRBJ1-1; no reliable D call. This CDR3 is built from 11 residues. Between the trimmed V and J ends, which lost 0 bases and 10 bases, there was a span of 9 bases. Germline values: CDR1 DFQATT, CDR2 SNEGSKA (reference sequence). The CDR3 protein is CSARDKLRAFF. CDR3 DNA sequence: TGCAGTGCTAGAGATAAACTACGAGCTTTCTTT.

This chain links TRBV4-2 with TRBJ1-5, with D possibly being TRBD1 (6 bases). Germline assignment: CDR1 LGHNA and CDR2 YNFKEQ. V lost 3 bases and J 0 bases, leaving 18 bases between the germline ends. The CDR3 is 18 amino acids. CDR3 protein: CASSHSRGKGGSNQPQHF. In DNA form, the CDR3 reads TGTGCCAGCAGCCACAGCCGAGGCAAAGGGGGTAGCAATCAGCCCCAGCATTTT.

The chain carries TRBV19 and TRBJ1-4; a possible D gene is TRBD1 (6 bases). V dropped 6 bases and J dropped 8 bases, with 22 bases sitting between them. The CDR3 is made up of 16 amino acids. Germline V lookup: CDR1 LNHDA, CDR2 SQIVND (reference sequence). CDR3 nucleotide sequence: TGTGCCAGTAGCTACCACCGGGGGGGCTCGGGAGAAAAACTGTTTTTT. It translates to CASSYHRGGSGEKLFF.

The chain is built from TRBV9 and TRBJ2-7; the match to TRBD2 covers 11 bases. This CDR3 is built from 16 residues. The trim removed 1 base at V and 0 bases at J, leaving 3 bases unmatched. Germline CDR1 reads SGDLS; CDR2 reads YYNGEE. DNA for the CDR3: TGTGCCAGCAGCGTATCTAGCGGGGGGTTCTCCTACGAGCAGTACTTC. Protein sequence: CASSVSSGGFSYEQYF. Together with reference TRBV9 and TRBJ2-7, the CDR3 gives the full variable domain: DSGVTQTPKHLITATGQRVTLRCSPRSGDLSVYWYQQSLDQGLQFLIQYYNGEERAKGNILERFSAQQFPDLHSELNLSSLELGDSALYFCASSVSSGGFSYEQYFGPGTRLTVT.

The chain joins TRBV5-5 to TRBJ2-7, with unresolved D. CDR3 length: 14 residues. Trimming cost V 0 bases and J 6 bases, with 13 bases left between them. CDR1 is SGHKS, CDR2 YYEKEE, per germline (reference sequence). CDR3 DNA sequence: TGTGCCAGCAGCTTGGGGCCCGCTGAGGCCGAGCAGTACTTC. It codes for CASSLGPAEAEQYF.

The chain joins TRBV4-2 to TRBJ2-5, with D perhaps given as TRBD1 or TRBD2 (5 bases each). The V gene lost 4 bases and the J gene lost 0 bases, with 12 bases spanning the gap. This CDR3 is built from 15 residues. CDR1 is LGHNA, CDR2 YNFKEQ, per germline. The CDR3 region is CASSRDQGDQETQYF. CDR3 coding DNA: TGTGCCAGCAGCCGGGATCAGGGAGACCAAGAGACCCAGTACTTC.

The V gene is TRBV12-1, the J gene TRBJ2-6; the tabulated D call, TRBD2, remains unverified against the DNA. TRBV12-1 is termed a pseudogene. The CDR3 has 19 residues. CDR3 nucleotides: TGTGCCAGCGTTTTTGGGTTAGCGGGGGTCGTATCTGGGGCCAACGTCCTGACTTTC. Its translation is CASVFGLAGVVSGANVLTF.

V usage is TRBV28 and J usage is TRBJ2-7; perhaps TRBD1 as D (6 bases). Deletions cut 4 bases from V and 8 bases from J, with 15 bases between. The length of the CDR3 is 13 residues. Germline CDR1 and CDR2: MDHEN and SYDVKM. In nucleotides, the CDR3 is TGTGCCAGCAGTTCTAGGGACATAACCCAGCAGTACTTC. The encoded protein is CASSSRDITQQYF.

This chain joins TRBV6-1 and TRBJ1-4; D gene ambiguous. V lost 3 bases to trimming and J lost 8 bases, with 16 bases between them. Germline V CDR1 and CDR2: MNHNS, SASEGT. The CDR3 is 15 residues long. The DNA for the CDR3 is TGTGCCAGCAGTGAGGGGATCTTTAGTTGGGAAAAACTGTTTTTT. Residues: CASSEGIFSWEKLFF.

The chain has TRBV6-5 and TRBJ1-1; D gene unclear. Trimming removed 5 bases from V and 4 bases from J, with 11 bases in between. Germline CDR1 MNHEY, CDR2 SVGAGI. This CDR3 has 13 residues. This CDR3 reads CASSESRFTEAFF. The CDR3 bases are TGTGCCAGCAGTGAATCCCGGTTCACTGAAGCTTTCTTT.

CDR3 in amino acids: CSVIAGGRIDEQFF. CDR3 coding DNA: TGCAGCGTAATAGCGGGGGGGCGAATCGATGAGCAGTTCTTC. This chain uses TRBV29-1 with TRBJ2-1; 11 bases align to TRBD2. This CDR3 has 14 amino acids. Trimming at V came to 6 bases and at J to 8 bases, leaving 9 bases not matched to a gene. In germline, CDR1 is SQVTM, CDR2 ANQGSEA.

The chain recombines TRBV7-2 with TRBJ1-1; 8 nucleotides agree with TRBD1. The germline CDR1 and CDR2 sequences are SGHTA and FQGNSA. The CDR3 totals 14 residues. The V segment lost 5 bases and the J segment 1 base; nucleotides outside the gene matches: 3. The DNA for the CDR3 is TGTGCCAGCAGCCGACAGGGGACGAACACTGAAGCTTTCTTT. As protein: CASSRQGTNTEAFF.

V usage is TRBV14 and J usage is TRBJ1-1; 7 positions agree with TRBD1. CDR1 is SGHDN and CDR2 is FVKESK in the germline V gene. The CDR3 runs to 18 residues. With 0 bases clipped from V and 3 bases from J, the junction kept 13 bases outside the gene matches. Written as DNA, the CDR3 is TGTGCCAGCAGCCAAGATCCCGACAGGGAGTATACGTACACTGAAGCTTTCTTT. Translated: CASSQDPDREYTYTEAFF.

This chain joins TRBV5-1 and TRBJ2-3, with 8 bases that match TRBD2. The CDR3 runs to 17 residues. The trim removed 4 bases at V and 8 bases at J, leaving 18 bases unmatched. Germline V gene sequence: CDR1 SGHRS, CDR2 YFSETQ. The CDR3 loop is CASSPVWRGVSLSTQYF. The CDR3 DNA is TGCGCCAGCAGCCCCGTGTGGCGGGGGGTTTCCCTATCTACGCAGTATTTT.

The V call is TRBV9, the J call TRBJ2-1; 7 bases fit TRBD2. The CDR3 is 15 residues long. J was trimmed by 6 bases and V by 4 bases; bases with no gene match: 10. Germline V CDR1 and CDR2: SGDLS, YYNGEE. The CDR3 sequence is CASSTPPGGSNEQFF. The CDR3 coding sequence is TGTGCCAGCAGCACCCCCCCGGGAGGCAGCAATGAGCAGTTCTTC. Full variable domain (rest looked up from reference TRBV9 and TRBJ2-1): DSGVTQTPKHLITATGQRVTLRCSPRSGDLSVYWYQQSLDQGLQFLIQYYNGEERAKGNILERFSAQQFPDLHSELNLSSLELGDSALYFCASSTPPGGSNEQFFGPGTRLTVL.

J is TRBJ2-7 and V is TRBV10-3; 13 positions match TRBD2. Trimming took 4 bases from V and 2 from J; bases not matched to a gene: 5. CDR1 and CDR2 from the germline V gene are ENHRY and SYGVKD. The CDR3 consists of 16 residues. CDR3 bases: TGTGCCATCAGTGCCCTACTAGCGGGGGGGACCTACGAGCAGTACTTC. Protein: CAISALLAGGTYEQYF.

A single count supports this clone. This chain connects TRBV6-1 to TRBJ1-5; D ambiguous. The CDR3 extends over 14 amino acids. V shed 4 bases and J shed 1 base, with 8 bases lying between them. Germline CDR1 is MNHNS and CDR2 is SASEGT. The DNA of the CDR3 is TGTGCCAGCAGTGTTCATACCAGCAATCAGCCCCAGCATTTT. Amino acid sequence: CASSVHTSNQPQHF.

The V call is TRBV27, the J call TRBJ2-1; the D call may be TRBD1 or TRBD2 (5 bases each). The CDR3 runs 14 residues. V lost 2 bases and J lost 2, with 7 bases in between. CDR1 MNHEY and CDR2 SMNVEV come from the germline V gene (reference sequence). The CDR3 is CASSLGDAYNEQFF. The DNA for the CDR3 is TGTGCCAGCAGTTTAGGGGACGCCTACAATGAGCAGTTCTTC.

The chain recombines TRBV6-1 with TRBJ1-2, with D perhaps matching TRBD1 (5 bases). Germline loops: CDR1 MNHNS, CDR2 SASEGT. This CDR3 has 14 amino acids. V dropped 6 bases and J dropped 5 bases, with 16 bases sitting between them. The CDR3: CASRTRDGGYGYTF. The CDR3 region has the DNA TGTGCCAGCAGAACACGGGACGGGGGTTATGGCTACACCTTC.

The chain recombines TRBV27 with TRBJ2-7; D is perhaps TRBD1 (5 bases). The germline gives CDR1 MNHEY, CDR2 SMNVEV (reference sequence). The CDR3 extends over 15 amino acids. Trimming pared 5 bases from V and 2 bases from J, leaving 16 bases between. The CDR3 reads CASSPLRVFTYEQYF. The CDR3 DNA reads TGTGCCAGCAGTCCGCTCAGGGTGTTCACCTACGAGCAGTACTTC.

As for this clone: The sample contains more than one DNA sequence encoding this CDR3. In DNA form, the CDR3 reads TGTGCCAGCAGTTTAGGAGGGAGCTCCTACGAGCAGTACTTC. Translated, it gives CASSLGGSSYEQYF. The V call is TRBV27, the J call TRBJ2-7; tentatively, D is TRBD2 (6 bases). Trimming cost V 2 bases and J 0 bases, with 8 bases left between them. Germline CDR1 and CDR2: MNHEY and SMNVEV (reference sequence). The CDR3 consists of 14 residues.